The 5 T cell receptor beta chains below were found in one sample sequenced in a study of beta chain features in type 1 diabetes. Expressed TCRB transcripts were sequenced after all isolated RNA was converted to cDNA. The assay was immunoSEQ multiplex PCR, and TCRdb's table has in-frame clones only and misses some. The sample lists roughly 170,000 clones, about 13% occurring once. Sequenced: central memory CD4+ T cells from blood. These receptors were collected from a woman aged 18-29 years in good health.

The sample holds one count of this clone. The rearrangement links TRBV7-2 to TRBJ2-1, with 7 bases that match TRBD1. CDR1 and CDR2 (germline): SGHTA, FQGNSA. Losses at the gene ends were 1 base for V and 10 bases for J; bases not matched to a gene: 7. CDR3 length: 14 amino acids. The CDR3: CASSLDHGTVEQFF. CDR3 in DNA: TGTGCCAGCAGCTTAGATCATGGGACAGTCGAGCAGTTCTTC.

This clone was observed a handful of times. The chain links TRBV5-1 to TRBJ2-5; D uncertain. This CDR3 region has 12 residues. The V gene's germline CDR1 is SGHRS and CDR2 YFSETQ. V was cut by 2 bases and J by 5 bases, with 7 bases left in between. The CDR3 loop reads CASSFSRETQYF. Here the CDR3 DNA reads TGCGCCAGCAGCTTCTCTCGGGAGACCCAGTACTTC.

The table lists this clone with many counts. V is TRBV7-3 and J is TRBJ2-2; perhaps TRBD2 as D (5 bases). From germline, CDR1 is SGHTA and CDR2 FQGTGA. V was pared by 5 bases and J by 7 bases, with 14 bases between. The length of the CDR3 is 14 residues. CDR3 bases: TGTGCCAGCAGCCTTAACCGGGAAGGCGGGGAGCTGTTTTTT. It codes for CASSLNREGGELFF.

This clone came up a few times. The chain joins TRBV18 to TRBJ1-1; 9 positions agree with TRBD1. The CDR3 sequence is 16 residues long. With V trimmed by 1 base and J by 2 bases, 5 bases remained unmatched. Germline V gene lookup returns CDR1 KGHSH and CDR2 LQKENI. The CDR3 reads CASSPLGQGTNTEAFF. In DNA, the CDR3 is TGTGCCAGCTCACCACTGGGACAGGGAACCAACACTGAAGCTTTCTTT.

This clone has a handful of counts. The chain carries TRBV6-5 and TRBJ1-1; TRBD1 agrees at 7 bases. CDR3 size: 15 residues. Trimming cost V 5 bases and J 1 base; bases outside gene matches: 7. The V gene's germline CDR1 is MNHEY and CDR2 SVGAGI. CDR3 sequence (DNA): TGTGCCAGCAGTCCTCGACGGACAGGGAACACTGAAGCTTTCTTT. Translation gives CASSPRRTGNTEAFF.